This entry describes one T cell receptor beta chain. Antigen unknown. Reverse transcribing all isolated RNA meant expressed TCRB transcripts were sequenced. The protocol was immunoSEQ multiplex PCR, while the TCRdb copy is restricted to in-frame clones and leaves out a portion. The profile shows about 410,000 clones, 11% to 15% of them singletons. These data originate in a study of beta chain features in type 1 diabetes. General study findings and limits: Naive, central memory and regulatory TCRB repertoires appeared more similar among patients than healthy donors. Sequencing the cDNA could make cells with high TCR expression show up more than they should.

Trimming removed 0 bases from V and 3 bases from J, with 12 bases in between. Looked up from germline, CDR1 is SGDLS and CDR2 is YYNGEE. The length of the CDR3 is 15 residues. Specimen: naive CD4+ T cells from blood. V usage is TRBV9 and J usage is TRBJ1-2; perhaps TRBD1 as D (6 bases). The TCR was taken from a man aged 25-45 years in good health. CDR3 protein: CASSVATGSHYGYTF. The CDR3 nucleotides are TGTGCCAGCAGCGTAGCTACAGGGAGCCACTATGGCTACACCTTC.